This record looks at one T cell receptor (beta chain) sequence and its context. Its antigen is not known. The CDR3 has 15 amino acids. J lost 4 bases, V lost 0 bases, and 5 bases had no gene match. Germline loops: CDR1 SGHRS, CDR2 YFSETQ. The sample comes from a study of cytomegalovirus exposure and HLA in healthy donors. Study-level information: A data release that came early held around 85 million unique TCRs from HLA-typed donors.

Study-level results: It was 150 or so TCR beta chains that were listed as cytomegalovirus-associated. Later work associated 16,951 TCR beta sequences with HLA alleles at 0.05 false discovery rate. In a later analysis, V- and J-gene trimming of beta chains associated with a DCLRE1C missense variant, replicated independently.

The study ran its PCR with 60 Vbeta and 13 Jbeta primers. TCRdb keeps only in-frame clones here, not all; method: immunoSEQ multiplex PCR. Found here are 85,000 to 120,000 clones, roughly four fifths of them singletons; the top ten hold roughly 1.5%. The source is a man aged 50 to 59 in good health and CMV-seronegative. Source material: PBMCs. The rearrangement uses TRBV5-1 and TRBJ1-2; 8 bases align to TRBD1. The CDR3 reads CASSLEAGGGYGYTF. In DNA form, the CDR3 reads TGCGCCAGCAGCTTGGAGGCAGGGGGCGGCTATGGCTACACCTTC.